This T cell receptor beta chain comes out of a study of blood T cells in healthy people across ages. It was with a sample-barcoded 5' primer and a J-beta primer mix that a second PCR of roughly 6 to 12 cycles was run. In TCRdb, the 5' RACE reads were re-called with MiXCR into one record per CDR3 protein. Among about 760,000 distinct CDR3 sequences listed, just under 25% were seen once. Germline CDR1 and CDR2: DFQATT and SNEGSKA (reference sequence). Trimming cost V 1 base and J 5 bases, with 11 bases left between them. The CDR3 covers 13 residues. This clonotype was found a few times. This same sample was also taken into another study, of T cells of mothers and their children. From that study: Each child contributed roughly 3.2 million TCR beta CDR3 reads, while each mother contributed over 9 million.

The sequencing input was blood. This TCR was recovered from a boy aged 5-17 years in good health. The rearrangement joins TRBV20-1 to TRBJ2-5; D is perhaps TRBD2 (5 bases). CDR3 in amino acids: CSARGGGGETQYF. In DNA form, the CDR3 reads TGCAGTGCTAGAGGTGGAGGTGGCGAGACCCAGTACTTC.